This T cell receptor (beta chain) emerged from a study of blood T cell repertoires in COVID-19. TCRdb keeps only in-frame clones here, not all; method: immunoSEQ multiplex PCR. Among 200,000 or so clones listed, 80% to 90% were seen once. CDR3 length equals 13 residues. Between the trimmed V and J ends, which lost 5 bases and 1 base, there was a span of 11 bases. Germline V gives CDR1 GTSNPN, CDR2 SVGIG (reference sequence). The chain joins TRBV30 to TRBJ1-1, with a tentative D call TRBD1 (6 bases). This clonotype originated in a woman aged 40 to 50 with acute COVID-19. The sequenced material came from PBMCs or T cells enriched from blood (not recorded which). The CDR3 spells CAWRGGQNTEAFF. DNA of the CDR3: TGTGCCTGGCGGGGGGGACAGAACACTGAAGCTTTCTTT.